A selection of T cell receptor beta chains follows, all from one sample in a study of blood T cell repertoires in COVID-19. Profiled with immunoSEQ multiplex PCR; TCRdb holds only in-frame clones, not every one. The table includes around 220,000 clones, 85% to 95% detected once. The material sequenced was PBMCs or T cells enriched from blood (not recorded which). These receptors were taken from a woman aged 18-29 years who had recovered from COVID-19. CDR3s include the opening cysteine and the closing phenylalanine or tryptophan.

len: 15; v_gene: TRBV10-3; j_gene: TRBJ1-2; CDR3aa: CAISENDGNGWSYTF
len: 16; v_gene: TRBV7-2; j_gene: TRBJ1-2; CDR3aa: CASSWGQGAVVYGYTF
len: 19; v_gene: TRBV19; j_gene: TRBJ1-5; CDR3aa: CASSIAGEGARGSNQPQHF
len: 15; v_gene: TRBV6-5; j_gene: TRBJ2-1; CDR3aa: CASSLALSSYNEQFF
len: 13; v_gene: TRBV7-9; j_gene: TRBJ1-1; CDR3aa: CASMGQGYTEAFF
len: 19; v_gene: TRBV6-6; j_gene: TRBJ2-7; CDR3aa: CASSLLGGQGGGTRYEQYF
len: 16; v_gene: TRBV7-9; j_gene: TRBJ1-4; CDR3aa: CASSLFPPRDTEKLFF
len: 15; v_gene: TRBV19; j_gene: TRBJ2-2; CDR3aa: CATYGTGGYTGELFF
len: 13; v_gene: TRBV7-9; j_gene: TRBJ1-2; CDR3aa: CASSFGINYGYTF
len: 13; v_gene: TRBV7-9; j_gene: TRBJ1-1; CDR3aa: CASSLPPRAEAFF
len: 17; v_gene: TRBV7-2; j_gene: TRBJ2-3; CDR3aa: CASSPRPGLAATDTQYF
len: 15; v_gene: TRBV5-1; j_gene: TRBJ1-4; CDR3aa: CASSLGGREEEKLFF
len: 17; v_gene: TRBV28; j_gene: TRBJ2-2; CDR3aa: CASSILSGTANTGELFF
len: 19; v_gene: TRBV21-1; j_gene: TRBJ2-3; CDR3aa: CASRGLAAVLHRPTDTQYF
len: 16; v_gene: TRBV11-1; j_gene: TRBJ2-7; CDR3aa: CASSKVAGVFSYEQYF
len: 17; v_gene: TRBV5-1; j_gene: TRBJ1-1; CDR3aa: CASSLAGGQAYNTEAFF
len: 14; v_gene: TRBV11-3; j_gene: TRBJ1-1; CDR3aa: CASSLAGREAEAFF
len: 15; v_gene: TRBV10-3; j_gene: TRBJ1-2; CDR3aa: CAISPLSGSNYGYTF
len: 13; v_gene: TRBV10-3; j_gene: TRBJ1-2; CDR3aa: CAITVDRVYGYTF
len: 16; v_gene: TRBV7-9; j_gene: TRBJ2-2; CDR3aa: CASSPTSGRAAGELFF
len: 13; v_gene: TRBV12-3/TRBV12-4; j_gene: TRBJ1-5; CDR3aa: CASSPRGGEVQHF
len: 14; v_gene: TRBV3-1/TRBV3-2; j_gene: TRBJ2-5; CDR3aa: CASRQTGGLGTQYF
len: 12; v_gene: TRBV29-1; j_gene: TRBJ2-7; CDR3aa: CSVADRDYEQYF
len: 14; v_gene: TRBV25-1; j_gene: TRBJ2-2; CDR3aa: CASSEWRVTGELFF
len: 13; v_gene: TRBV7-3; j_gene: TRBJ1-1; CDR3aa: CASSTAMNTEAFF
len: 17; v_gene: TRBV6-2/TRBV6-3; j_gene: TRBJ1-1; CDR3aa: CASSYETGSSVDTEAFF
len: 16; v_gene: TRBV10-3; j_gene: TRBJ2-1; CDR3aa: CAISESGLAGNNEQFF
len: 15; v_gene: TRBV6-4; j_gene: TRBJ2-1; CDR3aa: CASSAQLAGYNEQFF
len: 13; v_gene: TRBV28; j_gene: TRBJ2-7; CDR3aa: CATGPGQGYEQYF
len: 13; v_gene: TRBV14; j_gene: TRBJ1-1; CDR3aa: CASSQDRGTEAFF
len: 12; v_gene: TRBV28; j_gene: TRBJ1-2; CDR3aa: CASSLGNGQGSF
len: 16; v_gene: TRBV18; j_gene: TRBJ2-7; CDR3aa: CASSDWRDRSSYEQYF
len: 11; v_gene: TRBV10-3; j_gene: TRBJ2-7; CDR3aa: CAISEVQEQYF
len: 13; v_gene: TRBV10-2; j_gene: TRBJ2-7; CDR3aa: CASSLDRVVEQYF
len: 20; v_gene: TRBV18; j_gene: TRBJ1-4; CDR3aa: CASSPSVADRGRPLGEKLFF
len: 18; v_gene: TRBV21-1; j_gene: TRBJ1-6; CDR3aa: CASSKECRTGEDNSPLHF
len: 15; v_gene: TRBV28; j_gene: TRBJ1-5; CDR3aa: CASSNLDTGNQPQHF
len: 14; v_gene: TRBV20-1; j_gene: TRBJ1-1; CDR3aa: CSASVLGLYTEAFF
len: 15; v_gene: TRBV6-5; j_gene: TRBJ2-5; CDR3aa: CASSYGLSGQETQYF
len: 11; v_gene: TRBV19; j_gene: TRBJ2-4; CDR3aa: CASIAKNIQYF
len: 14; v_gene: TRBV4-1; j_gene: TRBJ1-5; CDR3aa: CASSQGTGGQPQHF
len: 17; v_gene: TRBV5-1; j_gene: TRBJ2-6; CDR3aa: CASSLAGGTSGANVLTF
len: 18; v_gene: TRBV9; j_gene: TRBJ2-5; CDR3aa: CASSGRLGSGGHQETQYF
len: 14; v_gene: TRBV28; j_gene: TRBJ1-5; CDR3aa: CASSLVASHQPQHF
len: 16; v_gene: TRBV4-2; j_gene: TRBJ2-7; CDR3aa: CASSPELAGGFYEQYF
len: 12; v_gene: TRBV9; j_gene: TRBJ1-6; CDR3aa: CASDRDNSPLHF
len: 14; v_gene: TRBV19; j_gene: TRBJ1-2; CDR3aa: CASNTGRGGYGYTF
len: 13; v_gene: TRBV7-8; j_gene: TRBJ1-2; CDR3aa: CASSLGANYGYTF
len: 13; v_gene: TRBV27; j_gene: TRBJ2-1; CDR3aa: CASSLRLDNEQFF
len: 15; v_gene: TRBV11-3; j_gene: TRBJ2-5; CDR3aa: CASSSTSWEGETQYF
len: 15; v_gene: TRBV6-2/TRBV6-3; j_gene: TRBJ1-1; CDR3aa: CASSYSRGRNTEAFF
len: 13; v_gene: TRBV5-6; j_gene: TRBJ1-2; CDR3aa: CASRGTGDYGYTF
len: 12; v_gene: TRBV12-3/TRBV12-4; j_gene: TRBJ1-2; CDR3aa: CASTRTGHGYTF